Listed below are T cell receptor beta chains from one sample, sequenced in a study of blood T cell repertoires in COVID-19. The data were produced by immunoSEQ multiplex PCR, yet TCRdb's version contains in-frame clones alone and is incomplete. In the table there are some 110,000 clones, about four fifths of which are singletons. Input material: peripheral blood. The receptors shown here come from a woman older than 75 with acute or convalescent COVID-19. Both conserved end residues are part of each CDR3. D genes are given only for firm matches.

v_call d_call cdr3_aa
TRBV5-7 NA CASSLRGNQSEQYF
TRBV11-2 TRBD2 CASSSNTRLAVNNEQFF
TRBV28 NA CASSLMSEQYF
TRBV6-1 TRBD2 CASSEEGTMETQYF
TRBV28 NA CASRSTGNYGYTF
TRBV5-6 NA CASSFYISPEAFF
TRBV20-1 TRBD2 CSASLPGTSGEQFF
TRBV27 TRBD2 CASNPSGTGELFF
TRBV30 NA CAWSPLQGYYGYTF
TRBV19 TRBD1 CASSNRGMNTGELFF
TRBV3-1/TRBV3-2 NA CASSQGGRSSPLHF
TRBV5-1 TRBD2 CASSLPSGIGQETQYF
TRBV7-6 NA CASSLDRTNEKLFF
TRBV10-2 TRBD1 CASFQTGTNEKLFF